This T cell receptor (beta chain) was obtained from a study of cytomegalovirus exposure and HLA in healthy donors. Those who donated were healthy bone marrow donors. In the case of this clone: As yet, its antigen is unknown.

Study-wide points: The study put some 150 TCR beta chains on its list as cytomegalovirus-associated. Within a later analysis, the majority of CMV-associated TCR beta chains appeared HLA-restricted. It was reported in a later analysis that an Asian-associated ancestry cluster showed fewer N-insertions than the approximately 670-donor mean.

The CDR3 loop spans 13 amino acids. The germline V gene encodes CDR1 PRHDT and CDR2 FYEKMQ (reference sequence). V shed 1 base and J shed 11 bases, with 12 bases lying between them. With 60 Vbeta and 13 Jbeta primers, the PCR was carried out. Profiling relied on immunoSEQ multiplex PCR, and the TCRdb table lists in-frame clones only, not all of them. The data contain approximately 190,000 clones, over 75% of them singletons. J is TRBJ1-3 and V is TRBV13; D not resolved. The TCR comes from a man aged 45-65 years in good health and CMV-seronegative. Sequencing input: PBMCs. For the CDR3, the DNA is TGTGCCAGCAGCTTAGAAGGAGTTAACGCCATATATTTT. It encodes CASSLEGVNAIYF.